Sequencing of this T cell receptor (beta chain) was carried out in a study of T cell changes during pregnancy in multiple sclerosis (dated 2019 in TCRdb). With regard to the full study: Changes in the T cell repertoire over the course of pregnancy were examined in this study in women with multiple sclerosis.

Libraries were constructed by the immunoSEQ multiplex PCR assay. In its TCRdb copy, this immuneACCESS table keeps in-frame sequences only and misses some clones. Where compared with another copy, unresolved V genes explain less than half of these, and the others have no known cause. The sample has just under 20,000 clones on record, roughly nine tenths of them singletons. The ten top clones hold roughly 8.1% of the sample. With regard to this clone: Its binding antigen is unknown. The record has no base qualities; no much larger clone is one base away.

The V end loses 6 bases and the J end loses 5 bases, and a stretch of 14 bases separates them. The germline V gene (reference sequence) gives CDR1 as SGHNT and CDR2 as YYREEE. The CDR3 holds 13 amino acids from the cysteine to the phenylalanine. The retained sequence is limited to the CDR3, 39 bases, with the frame set at the first base. The rearranged chain carries TRBV5-4 and TRBJ1-1, with the D gene too uncertain to name. Material: CD8+ T cells from peripheral blood mononuclear cells, obtained in the second trimester of pregnancy. This TCR was sampled from a female donor in good health, enrolled as a control in a pregnancy study. The DNA is as follows: TGTGCCAGCACGGGAGTTGGGGAGACTGAAGCTTTCTTT. Its translation is CASTGVGETEAFF.